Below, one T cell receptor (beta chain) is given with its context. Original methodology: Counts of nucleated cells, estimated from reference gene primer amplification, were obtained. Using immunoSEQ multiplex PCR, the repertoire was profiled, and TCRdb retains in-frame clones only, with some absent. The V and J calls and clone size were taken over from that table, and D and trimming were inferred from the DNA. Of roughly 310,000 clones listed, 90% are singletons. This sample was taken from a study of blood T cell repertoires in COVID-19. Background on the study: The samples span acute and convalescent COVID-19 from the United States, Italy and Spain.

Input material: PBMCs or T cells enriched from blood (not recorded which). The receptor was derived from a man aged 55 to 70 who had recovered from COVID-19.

The CDR3 DNA sequence: TGTGCCAGCAGCTTGTTATCCAGGGAGAACACTGAAGCTTTCTTT. Its translation: CASSLLSRENTEAFF. This chain links TRBV5-6 with TRBJ1-1; TRBD1 might be the D (5 bases). This CDR3 spans 15 amino acids. Germline CDR1 is SGHDT and CDR2 is YYEEEE. Trimming shortened V by 1 base and J by 1 base, and 11 bases separated the two germline ends.